The 28 T cell receptor beta chains presented below share a single source sample, sequenced in a study of cytomegalovirus exposure and HLA in healthy donors. In the PCR, 60 Vbeta and 13 Jbeta primers were used. Data came from immunoSEQ multiplex PCR; TCRdb stores just in-frame clones and leaves some out. The sample records roughly 200,000 clones, roughly four fifths being singletons. Sequenced material: PBMCs. The receptors originated from a man aged 50 or older in good health and CMV-seronegative.

The CDR3 region has the DNA TGTGCCAGCAGCTTATCGGATACGCAGTATTTT. Translated: CASSLSDTQYF. J is TRBJ2-3 and V is TRBV7-2, with no clear D. The CDR3 has 11 amino acids. The V end lost 2 bases, the J end lost 6 bases, and 3 bases lay between the germline ends. Germline V gene data show CDR1 as SGHTA and CDR2 as FQGNSA.

The chain's CDR3 is CASSHDRDGEKLFF. The CDR3 nucleotides read TGTGCCAGCAGCCACGACAGGGATGGTGAAAAACTGTTTTTT. The rearrangement links TRBV9 to TRBJ1-4; TRBD1 aligns across 7 bases. The CDR3 is made up of 14 amino acids. J was trimmed by 7 bases and V by 4 bases; bases with no gene match: 7. The germline V gene encodes CDR1 SGDLS and CDR2 YYNGEE.

Concerning this clone itself: The same CDR3 also results from other DNA sequences found in this sample. The chain couples TRBV5-6 to TRBJ2-3; D might be TRBD1 (5 bases). The CDR3 has 16 amino acids. The V end lost 4 bases, the J end lost 2 bases, and 17 bases lay between the germline ends. Germline V gene data show CDR1 as SGHDT and CDR2 as YYEEEE. This chain's CDR3 is CASSLASRTHTDTQYF. DNA of the CDR3: TGTGCCAGCAGCCTGGCAAGCAGGACACACACAGATACGCAGTATTTT.

CDR3 sequence reads: CASRRQGASYGYTF. The CDR3 region has the DNA TGTGCCAGTAGAAGACAGGGGGCCTCCTATGGCTACACCTTC. The chain employs TRBV19 and TRBJ1-2; 10 nucleotides line up with TRBD1. The germline gives CDR1 LNHDA, CDR2 SQIVND (reference sequence). V shed 6 bases and J 4 bases; nucleotides not matched to a gene: 5. The CDR3 extends over 14 amino acids.

V and J are TRBV5-1 and TRBJ2-5; 11 bases match TRBD2. The V gene's germline CDR1 is SGHRS and CDR2 YFSETQ. J gave up 5 bases and V 4 bases, and 13 bases lay outside the gene matches. The CDR3 length is 17 residues. The CDR3 nucleotides read TGCGCCAGCAGCCTCGTAGGGCTAGCGGGGGGCCGGGAGACCCAGTACTTC. It yields the protein CASSLVGLAGGRETQYF.

This clone showed up just once. The chain combines TRBV5-1 with TRBJ2-7; 9 bases are shared with TRBD2. The length of the CDR3 is 16 residues. Germline lookup yields CDR1 SGHRS and CDR2 YFSETQ. With 5 bases clipped from V and 4 bases from J, the junction kept 13 bases outside the gene matches. The DNA of the CDR3 is TGCGCCAGCAGTCCCGCCACCGGACTAGCGAGTTACGAGCAGTACTTC. It specifies CASSPATGLASYEQYF.

The chain has TRBV19 and TRBJ2-7, with 9 positions matching TRBD1. V was pared by 4 bases and J by 3 bases, with 7 bases of the junction left unmatched. CDR1 and CDR2 from the germline V gene are LNHDA and SQIVND (reference sequence). This CDR3 is built from 15 residues. CDR3 residues: CASSNPGTGIYEQYF. CDR3 bases: TGTGCCAGTAGTAACCCCGGGACAGGGATCTACGAGCAGTACTTC. The full variable domain, in which reference TRBV19 and TRBJ2-7 provide the parts outside the CDR3, is DGGITQSPKYLFRKEGQNVTLSCEQNLNHDAMYWYRQDPGQGLRLIYYSQIVNDFQKGDIAEGYSVSREKKESFPLTVTSAQKNPTAFYLCASSNPGTGIYEQYFGPGTRLTVT.

With respect to this clone: One junction end disagrees with the germline gene, perhaps due to a read error. V usage is TRBV7-7 and J usage is TRBJ2-3; TRBD2 matches at 9 bases. The germline V gene encodes CDR1 SSHAT and CDR2 FNYEAQ (reference sequence). The CDR3 has 15 amino acids. CDR3 coding DNA: TGTGCTAGCAGTAAAGGACTAGCGTTCACAGATACGCAGTATTTT. It codes for CASSKGLAFTDTQYF.

The chain links TRBV29-1 to TRBJ1-2; TRBD1 matches at 8 bases. The germline gives CDR1 SQVTM, CDR2 ANQGSEA. This CDR3 spans 14 amino acids. V dropped 5 bases and J dropped 4; count of bases not matched to a gene: 9. The CDR3 spells CSVLTTGGIYGYTF. CDR3 DNA sequence: TGCAGCGTTTTGACAACAGGGGGAATCTATGGCTACACCTTC.

This clone turned up a few times. The chain couples TRBV18 to TRBJ2-7, with 13 nucleotides matching TRBD2. This CDR3 region has 15 residues. V lost 3 bases to trimming and J lost 4 bases; unmatched junction nucleotides: 3. Germline V gene data show CDR1 as KGHSH and CDR2 as LQKENI. The DNA for the CDR3 is TGTGCCAGCTCACCCGGGACTAGCGGGAATTACGAGCAGTACTTC. Translation: CASSPGTSGNYEQYF.

The J gene is TRBJ2-7, the V gene TRBV7-2; D is possibly TRBD1 (6 bases). From germline, CDR1 is SGHTA and CDR2 FQGNSA. The CDR3 is 15 residues long. Trimming removed 5 bases at V and 0 bases at J, with 14 bases between. This CDR3 is CASSMRTDNSYEQYF. The CDR3 DNA reads as TGTGCCAGCAGCATGAGGACAGATAACTCCTACGAGCAGTACTTC.

V gene TRBV19 combines with J gene TRBJ1-2; 7 bases align to TRBD1. The CDR3 has 13 residues. With 5 bases clipped from V and 5 bases from J, the junction kept 5 bases outside the gene matches. Germline V gives CDR1 LNHDA, CDR2 SQIVND (reference sequence). The CDR3 sequence: CASSSARGYGYTF. DNA for the CDR3: TGTGCCAGTAGTTCCGCCAGGGGGTATGGCTACACCTTC.

In the case of this clone: One junction end does not reproduce the germline sequence, and a read error may be involved. The chain carries TRBV7-9 and TRBJ1-3; no firm D call. CDR1 is SEHNR and CDR2 is FQNEAQ in the germline V gene (reference sequence). The CDR3 length is 13 residues. This chain's CDR3 is CSSSRSPGNTIYF. The CDR3 DNA is TGTTCCAGCAGCCGTTCTCCCGGAAACACCATATATTTT.

The chain joins TRBV4-3 to TRBJ2-3; D uncertain. Trimming left V 0 bases short and J 0 bases short, with 7 bases between. The CDR3 is 15 residues long. Per germline, CDR1 LGHNA and CDR2 YSLEER. The CDR3: CASSQDAASTDTQYF. CDR3 sequence (DNA): TGCGCCAGCAGCCAAGATGCGGCAAGCACAGATACGCAGTATTTT.

The chain is built from TRBV30 and TRBJ2-5; TRBD2 matches at 7 bases. Germline CDR1 and CDR2: GTSNPN and SVGIG (reference sequence). The CDR3 is 15 residues long. J lost 4 bases, V lost 3 bases, and 11 bases had no gene match. CDR3 nucleotides: TGTGCCTGGAGGGGGAGGGACCAAAAGAGAGAGACCCAGTACTTC. This gives the protein CAWRGRDQKRETQYF.

The chain employs TRBV28 and TRBJ2-5, with D possibly TRBD2 on 5 matching bases. The CDR3 is 14 amino acids. The germline V and J ends were trimmed by 3 bases and 2 bases, with 10 bases remaining between them. CDR1 and CDR2 (germline): MDHEN, SYDVKM. The CDR3 here is CASSFSPGQETQYF. The CDR3 DNA sequence: TGTGCCAGCAGTTTTAGCCCGGGGCAAGAGACCCAGTACTTC.

The chain couples TRBV5-1 to TRBJ2-2; 7 bases agree with TRBD2. In germline, CDR1 is SGHRS, CDR2 YFSETQ. This CDR3 has 16 residues. The V gene end was trimmed by 6 bases and the J gene end by 3 bases; junction bases not matched to a gene: 11. CDR3 residues: CASTPSGPGYTGELFF. Written as DNA, the CDR3 is TGCGCCAGCACCCCTAGCGGCCCTGGGTACACCGGGGAGCTGTTTTTT.

The rearrangement links TRBV5-1 to TRBJ1-2; 11 positions agree with TRBD1. CDR3 length equals 15 residues. Germline lookup yields CDR1 SGHRS and CDR2 YFSETQ. V lost 4 bases, J lost 5 bases, and 7 bases stayed unmatched. The CDR3 sequence: CASSPGQGEGYGYTF. The CDR3 region has the DNA TGCGCCAGCAGCCCGGGACAGGGGGAGGGGTATGGCTACACCTTC.

The chain couples TRBV4-3 to TRBJ2-6, with D possibly TRBD2 on 5 matching bases. Germline values: CDR1 LGHNA, CDR2 YSLEER. The CDR3 extends over 17 amino acids. Between the trimmed V and J ends, which lost 1 base and 0 bases, there was a span of 10 bases. CDR3 residues: CASSQVRGSSGANVLTF. DNA for the CDR3: TGCGCCAGCAGCCAAGTCCGGGGAAGCTCTGGGGCCAACGTCCTGACTTTC.

This clone was seen a few times. The chain uses TRBV5-1 and TRBJ2-3, with a tentative D call TRBD1 (6 bases). This CDR3 has 11 amino acids. V lost 4 bases and J lost 10, with 10 bases in between. In germline, CDR1 is SGHRS, CDR2 YFSETQ. Here the CDR3 DNA reads TGCGCCAGCAGCCCAGGGGATTCGCAGTATTTT. Amino acids: CASSPGDSQYF.

Regarding this clone: The sample contains more than one DNA sequence encoding this CDR3. The chain couples TRBV6-5 to TRBJ2-5; no definite D call. The V and J ends lost 0 bases and 1 base respectively, with 3 bases between them. Looked up from germline, CDR1 is MNHEY and CDR2 is SVGAGI. This CDR3 is built from 13 residues. In DNA form, the CDR3 reads TGTGCCAGCAGTTACTCGCGCCAAGAGACCCAGTACTTC. Translation: CASSYSRQETQYF.

DNA of the CDR3: TGTGCCAGCAGTCGCGGGACAGCCGGCGTCCACTTT. Encoded protein: CASSRGTAGVHF. This chain joins TRBV11-2 and TRBJ1-6, with 7 bases aligning to TRBD1. The CDR3 extends over 12 amino acids. J lost 17 bases, V lost 6 bases, and 10 bases had no gene match. Per the germline V gene, CDR1 is SGHAT and CDR2 is FQNNGV.

The chain uses TRBV30 and TRBJ2-2; the match to TRBD1 covers 7 bases. Germline loops: CDR1 GTSNPN, CDR2 SVGIG (reference sequence). The CDR3 totals 12 residues. Unmatched junction bases numbered 2, after V lost 4 bases and J lost 6 bases. The DNA of the CDR3 is TGTGCCTGGAACAGGGGTTCCGGGGAGCTGTTTTTT. Its protein product is CAWNRGSGELFF.

This clone was counted only a few times. The chain recombines TRBV6-5 with TRBJ2-1; 12 bases line up with TRBD2. CDR3 size: 15 residues. Germline V gene data show CDR1 as MNHEY and CDR2 as SVGAGI. The V gene end was trimmed by 2 bases and the J gene end by 7 bases; junction bases not matched to a gene: 3. CDR3 nucleotides: TGTGCCAGCAGTTACCGACTAGCGGGAGCGAATGAGCAGTTCTTC. Its translation is CASSYRLAGANEQFF.

V is TRBV6-5 and J is TRBJ2-1; 9 bases agree with TRBD2. CDR1 and CDR2 from the germline V gene are MNHEY and SVGAGI. This CDR3 spans 16 amino acids. The V gene end was trimmed by 2 bases and the J gene end by 2 bases; junction bases not matched to a gene: 4. The CDR3 is CASSYIAGGAYNEQFF. CDR3 coding DNA: TGTGCCAGCAGTTACATCGCGGGGGGGGCCTACAATGAGCAGTTCTTC.

The genes are TRBV29-1 and TRBJ1-1; 12 bases line up with TRBD1. Trimming took 0 bases from V and 2 from J; bases not matched to a gene: 7. The V gene's germline CDR1 is SQVTM and CDR2 ANQGSEA. This CDR3 comprises 17 residues. The CDR3 reads CSVEDGDRGRVNTEAFF. The CDR3, as DNA: TGCAGCGTTGAAGATGGGGACAGGGGGCGTGTAAACACTGAAGCTTTCTTT.

The chain carries TRBV30 and TRBJ2-1; D is unresolved. V was trimmed by 0 bases and J by 12 bases, leaving 12 bases between them. The CDR3 length is 12 residues. Germline assignment: CDR1 GTSNPN and CDR2 SVGIG (reference sequence). CDR3 nucleotides: TGTGCCTGGAGTGTTTTGGTGGGCCGGCAGTTCTTC. Protein sequence: CAWSVLVGRQFF.

The chain couples TRBV4-1 to TRBJ2-7; D perhaps matches TRBD2 (6 bases). From germline, CDR1 is MGHRA and CDR2 YSYEKL. Trimming shortened V by 0 bases and J by 0 bases, and 15 bases separated the two germline ends. The CDR3 has 17 residues. As DNA, the CDR3 is TGCGCCAGCAGCCAAGAAATACGGGAGCCCTACTCCTACGAGCAGTACTTC. It specifies CASSQEIREPYSYEQYF.